A single sample gave rise to the 7 T cell receptor beta chains below, sequenced in a study of CD8 T cells in Susac syndrome. Reverse transcription of 0.5 to 1 ug RNA was performed with random hexamers. MiXCR, applied by TCRdb to the immunoSEQ multiplex PCR reads, yields one record per CDR3 protein. The sample lists 150,000 to 200,000 distinct CDR3 sequences, 93% occurring once. Sequencing input: CD4+ T cells from PBMCs. The origin of the receptors is a human donor in good health.

The chain has TRBV5-5 and TRBJ1-5; D remains ambiguous. The CDR3 runs 15 residues. V was clipped by 0 bases and J by 6 bases, with 13 bases between them. Germline-derived CDR1 and CDR2 are SGHKS and YYEKEE (reference sequence). The CDR3 coding sequence is TGTGCCAGCAGCTTGGAACGGTACCTAATTCAGCCCCAGCATTTT. Its protein is CASSLERYLIQPQHF.

CDR3 in DNA: TGTGCCAGCCAACCGGGACAGGGGCAAAATTCACCCCTCCACTTT. Protein product: CASQPGQGQNSPLHF. The V call is TRBV2, the J call TRBJ1-6; 10 positions match TRBD1. The CDR3 length is 15 residues. J was trimmed by 7 bases and V by 8 bases; bases with no gene match: 8. CDR1 is SNHLY, CDR2 FYNNEI, per germline.

The gene calls are TRBV4-1 and TRBJ2-1, with 8 positions matching TRBD2. Germline trimming cut 3 bases from V and 4 bases from J; bases unmatched to any gene: 2. This CDR3 has 14 amino acids. Germline CDR1 and CDR2: MGHRA and YSYEKL. CDR3 bases: TGCGCCAGCAGCCACGGGACTAGTTACAATGAGCAGTTCTTC. It codes for CASSHGTSYNEQFF.

The chain couples TRBV20-1 to TRBJ2-7; D may be TRBD1 (5 bases). CDR3 length equals 12 residues. The germline V gene has CDR1 DFQATT and CDR2 SNEGSKA (reference sequence). V gave up 5 bases and J gave up 5 bases, with 13 bases separating them. CDR3 in amino acids: CSASERGDEQYF. The CDR3 coding sequence is TGCAGTGCTTCGGAAAGGGGTGACGAGCAGTACTTC.

The CDR3 sequence: CASGDTDYGYTF. The CDR3 DNA follows: TGTGCCAGTGGTGATACAGACTATGGCTACACCTTC. This chain links TRBV19 with TRBJ1-2; D remains unclear. V shed 8 bases and J shed 3 bases, with 10 bases lying between them. Germline V lookup: CDR1 LNHDA, CDR2 SQIVND (reference sequence). The CDR3 is 12 residues long.

The chain uses TRBV2 and TRBJ2-5; 7 bases match TRBD1. The germline gives CDR1 SNHLY, CDR2 FYNNEI. After removal of 6 bases from V and 4 bases from J, the junction contained 5 bases not matched to a gene. The CDR3 consists of 13 residues. The CDR3 DNA is TGTGCCAGCAGAGAGGGGGCGGGAGAGACCCAGTACTTC. The encoded protein is CASREGAGETQYF. The full variable domain, completed using reference TRBV2 and TRBJ2-5, is EPEVTQTPSHQVTQMGQEVILRCVPISNHLYFYWYRQILGQKVEFLVSFYNNEISEKSEIFDDQFSVERPDGSNFTLKIRSTKLEDSAMYFCASREGAGETQYFGPGTRLLVL.

This sequence joins TRBV7-9 and TRBJ2-5; no firm D call. The CDR3 is 13 amino acids. Germline assignment: CDR1 SEHNR and CDR2 FQNEAQ (reference sequence). V was trimmed by 5 bases and J by 3 bases, leaving 10 bases between them. Written as DNA, the CDR3 is TGTGCCAGCAGCGCGGCCCCAAAAGAGACCCAGTACTTC. Its translation: CASSAAPKETQYF.